Listed below are T cell receptor beta chains from one sample, sequenced in a study of blood T cell repertoires in COVID-19. Profiling relied on immunoSEQ multiplex PCR, and the TCRdb table lists in-frame clones only, not all of them. The sample yields 350,000 or so clones, 89% seen once. Specimen: peripheral blood. The receptors stem from a woman between 55 and 75 years old with COVID-19, enrolled during active disease. The CDR3 runs from the conserved cysteine through the conserved F or W. A D gene is named only where the DNA matches it firmly. Size tells how often a clone was seen (once, few, many) or the class of an expanded clone, and some rows leave it out.

D gene	V gene	clone size	J gene	CDR3 DNA	CDR3 protein
.	TRBV10-3	.	TRBJ1-4	TGTGCCATCTCCAGGGTTGAACTTGCAACTAATGAAAAACTGTTTTTT	CAISRVELATNEKLFF
.	TRBV9	.	TRBJ2-5	TGTGCCAGCAGCGTAGCGGGGGGCCCCCAAGAGACCCAGTACTTC	CASSVAGGPQETQYF
TRBD1	TRBV30	.	TRBJ1-4	TGTGCCTGGAGGGGACAGGGATTTGGAAAACTGTTTTTT	CAWRGQGFGKLFF
.	TRBV7-8	.	TRBJ2-1	TGTGCCAGCAGCCCGGTCGTCCCGCGGCAGTTCTTC	CASSPVVPRQFF
.	TRBV6-1	.	TRBJ1-2	TGTGCCAGCAGTGAGGGGGGTGGCTACACCTTC	CASSEGGGYTF
.	TRBV6-1	.	TRBJ1-1	TGTGCCAGCAGTGAACATCTAAACAGGGTGGCTGGCACTGAAGCTTTCTTT	CASSEHLNRVAGTEAFF
TRBD2	TRBV29-1	.	TRBJ2-3	TGCCCCCGTCGGGGGGGTCGTGTCGGCACAGATACGCAGTATTTT	CPRRGGRVGTDTQYF
.	TRBV7-8	.	TRBJ1-6	TGTGCCAGCAGCCGAGGGGGAGGAGGCTCCTATAATTCACCCCTCCACTTT	CASSRGGGGSYNSPLHF
.	TRBV18	.	TRBJ2-5	TGTGCCAGCTCACCACCGGCGGAGCGAGGGGAGACCCAGTACTTC	CASSPPAERGETQYF
.	TRBV19	once	TRBJ2-5	TGTGCCAGTAGTTCCCCCCGAAGGGGCACCCAAGAGACCCAGTACTTC	CASSSPRRGTQETQYF
TRBD1	TRBV5-8	.	TRBJ1-5	TGTGCCAGCAGCTTCGCAGGGGGCGCGAGCAATCAGCCCCAGCATTTT	CASSFAGGASNQPQHF
TRBD1	TRBV5-4	.	TRBJ2-1	TGTGCCAGCAGCTTGGGCCCGACAGGGGGTACGGCAGCTAATGAGCAGTTCTTC	CASSLGPTGGTAANEQFF
.	TRBV6-2/TRBV6-3	once	TRBJ2-7	TGTGCCAGCAGTGACTTCGGGAGTGGGGCCTCCCACGAGCAGTACTTC	CASSDFGSGASHEQYF
TRBD2	TRBV29-1	.	TRBJ2-3	TGCAGCGTCACTAGCGGGGGGGGAGATACGCAGTATTTT	CSVTSGGGDTQYF
.	TRBV7-6	.	TRBJ2-6	TGTGCCAGCAGCTTAGGGCGGAGCTCTGGGGCCAACGTCCTGACTTTC	CASSLGRSSGANVLTF
TRBD2	TRBV5-4	.	TRBJ2-5	TGTGCCAGCAATAGCGGGGGAATTAAAGAGACCCAGTACTTC	CASNSGGIKETQYF
.	TRBV6-6	.	TRBJ1-3	TGTGCCAGCAGTCTAACTACAGGGTCTGTTGGAAACACCATATATTTT	CASSLTTGSVGNTIYF
.	TRBV18	few	TRBJ1-1	TGTGCCAGCTCACCAGGGCTGAACACTGAAGCTTTCTTT	CASSPGLNTEAFF
TRBD1	TRBV6-1	.	TRBJ2-7	TGTGCCAGCAGTGATGCGGTGGGGCCTGACAGGGACCACGAGCAGTACTTC	CASSDAVGPDRDHEQYF
.	TRBV29-1	.	TRBJ2-2	TGCAGCGTTGAAGGAGGGAATGCCGGGGAGCTGTTTTTT	CSVEGGNAGELFF
TRBD1	TRBV9	.	TRBJ1-2	TGTGCCAGCAGCCCCCGACAGGGGGCCGGGCCCTATGGCTACACCTTC	CASSPRQGAGPYGYTF
.	TRBV19	.	TRBJ1-5	TGTGCCAGTAGTATAAGCCTCGGAGCCGCTAATCAGCCCCAGCATTTT	CASSISLGAANQPQHF
.	TRBV5-6	.	TRBJ2-3	TGTGCCAGCAGCTTGGCCCTGGGGCAGGCCCCTACAGATACGCAGTATTTT	CASSLALGQAPTDTQYF